The 25 T cell receptor beta chains below were found in one sample sequenced in a study of vaccination and CD4 T cells after COVID-19. Which antigens these TCRs recognize remains unknown. Treatment meaning: roughly 10-day PBMC culture with coronavirus spike peptide pools or control peptides (ViraFEST assay). Oncomine TCR Beta short-read sequencing was applied to DNA from cultured CD4+ T cells. MiXCR, run by TCRdb on the PCR reads, gives a single entry per CDR3 protein. The sample has nearly 15,000 distinct CDR3 sequences, about four fifths seen once. The sample in question was CD4+ T cells from blood, cultured in vitro, obtained after SARS-CoV-2 vaccination. The receptors were gathered from a human donor who received a COVID-19 vaccine.

The V gene is TRBV7-6, the J gene TRBJ1-1; 10 nucleotides line up with TRBD1. Germline trimming cut 5 bases from V and 5 bases from J; bases unmatched to any gene: 5. CDR1 and CDR2 from the germline V gene are SGHVS and FNYEAQ. The length of the CDR3 is 14 residues. The CDR3 coding sequence is TGTGCCAGCAGCCTAGGACAGGGGGTGACTGAAGCTTTCTTT. Its translation is CASSLGQGVTEAFF.

The chain's CDR3 is CATSDLTGAGEQYF. The CDR3 DNA reads TGTGCCACCAGTGATCTGACCGGGGCGGGAGAGCAGTACTTC. The J gene is TRBJ2-7, the V gene TRBV24-1, with a weak D call TRBD2 (6 bases). V was pared by 3 bases and J by 7 bases, with 15 bases between. CDR1 and CDR2 (germline): KGHDR, SFDVKD. The CDR3 extends over 14 amino acids.

This clonotype appeared a few times. The chain couples TRBV10-3 to TRBJ2-3; no reliable D call. Germline V gives CDR1 ENHRY, CDR2 SYGVKD. The CDR3 contains 13 residues. Trimming shortened V by 0 bases and J by 11 bases, and 12 bases separated the two germline ends. The CDR3 reads CAISESGPLEQYF. As DNA, the CDR3 is TGTGCCATCAGTGAGTCCGGGCCTTTAGAGCAGTATTTT.

This chain links TRBV10-1 with TRBJ2-2; 10 nucleotides match TRBD1. The CDR3 has 14 amino acids. Germline trimming cut 6 bases from V and 6 bases from J; bases unmatched to any gene: 4. Per the germline V gene, CDR1 is WNHNN and CDR2 is SYGVQD (reference sequence). For the CDR3, the DNA is TGCGCCAGCAGCCTGACAGGGGGCCCCGGGGAGCTGTTTTTT. It specifies CASSLTGGPGELFF.

The chain carries TRBV27 and TRBJ2-5; 10 positions agree with TRBD1. The CDR3 length is 17 residues. Looked up from germline, CDR1 is MNHEY and CDR2 is SMNVEV (reference sequence). V was pared by 3 bases and J by 4 bases, with 11 bases of the junction left unmatched. The CDR3 bases are TGTGCCAGCAGTTTTAGATACCCTGGACAGGGGGGAGAGACCCAGTACTTC. It translates to CASSFRYPGQGGETQYF.

This clonotype has more than one count but fewer than ten. This chain connects TRBV20-1 to TRBJ1-2; 7 bases are a match to TRBD1. The CDR3 is 16 residues long. V lost 3 bases, J lost 8 bases, and 18 bases stayed unmatched. Per germline, CDR1 DFQATT and CDR2 SNEGSKA (reference sequence). CDR3 protein: CSASIRGQSSSRGYTF. CDR3 nucleotide sequence: TGCAGTGCTAGTATCCGGGGACAGAGCTCCTCTAGAGGCTACACCTTC.

The chain recombines TRBV10-1 with TRBJ2-5, with unresolved D. This CDR3 is 13 amino acids long. Germline V gene data show CDR1 as WNHNN and CDR2 as SYGVQD (reference sequence). V lost 5 bases and J 2 bases, leaving 9 bases between the germline ends. CDR3 DNA sequence: TGCGCCAGCAGTATAGGGTTGCAAGAGACCCAGTACTTC. Encoded protein: CASSIGLQETQYF.

V usage is TRBV7-2 and J usage is TRBJ2-3, with TRBD2 as a possible D gene (7 bases). Germline CDR1 is SGHTA and CDR2 is FQGNSA. The CDR3 covers 16 residues. Trimming removed 1 base at V and 6 bases at J, with 17 bases between. Here the CDR3 DNA reads TGTGCCAGCAGCTTAGACAGTGGGGGGGCATCTGATACGCAGTATTTT. This sequence encodes CASSLDSGGASDTQYF.

The rearrangement joins TRBV20-1 to TRBJ2-3; 12 nucleotides match TRBD2. Germline lookup yields CDR1 DFQATT and CDR2 SNEGSKA (reference sequence). V was pared by 1 base and J by 3 bases, with 2 bases of the junction left unmatched. CDR3 size: 15 residues. The CDR3 DNA is TGCAGTGCTAGAGCTAGCGGGGGGGAGACAGATACGCAGTATTTT. It encodes CSARASGGETDTQYF.

The chain links TRBV5-1 to TRBJ1-6, with TRBD1 as a possible D gene (6 bases). Germline-derived CDR1 and CDR2 are SGHRS and YFSETQ. There are 15 residues in the CDR3. V lost 0 bases and J 9 bases, leaving 13 bases between the germline ends. CDR3 DNA: TGCGCCAGCAGCTTGGCGCCCAGGGGTCTTTCACCCCTCCACTTT. Its translation is CASSLAPRGLSPLHF.

The V call is TRBV6-1, the J call TRBJ1-5; D not certain. This CDR3 comprises 17 residues. V shed 2 bases and J shed 6 bases, with 20 bases lying between them. Germline values: CDR1 MNHNS, CDR2 SASEGT. The CDR3 DNA reads TGTGCCAGCAGTGAACGTGTTTCTGGGCATACCGGTCAGCCCCAGCATTTT. Translating it yields CASSERVSGHTGQPQHF.

This clonotype was seen a few times. CDR3: CASSGTIIQPQHF. The CDR3 DNA is TGTGCCAGCAGCGGCACTATAATCCAGCCCCAGCATTTT. The J gene is TRBJ1-5, the V gene TRBV6-1; no clear D. This CDR3 is 13 amino acids long. Per the germline V gene, CDR1 is MNHNS and CDR2 is SASEGT. The V end was cut by 6 bases, the J end by 7 bases, with 13 bases between.

The chain recombines TRBV9 with TRBJ2-1, with unresolved D. The CDR3 consists of 13 residues. Trimming removed 1 base at V and 4 bases at J, with 6 bases between. The germline CDR1 and CDR2 sequences are SGDLS and YYNGEE. The CDR3 region has the DNA TGTGCCAGCAGCGTAACCGGATACAATGAGCAGTTCTTC. This encodes CASSVTGYNEQFF.

The CDR3: CASSYIGQGLDYGYTF. The CDR3 nucleotides read TGTGCCAGCAGTTATATAGGACAGGGGCTGGACTATGGCTACACCTTC. The rearrangement links TRBV6-5 to TRBJ1-2; TRBD1 matches at 9 bases. With 3 bases clipped from V and 3 bases from J, the junction kept 8 bases outside the gene matches. This CDR3 has 16 residues. Germline V lookup: CDR1 MNHEY, CDR2 SVGAGI.

The rearrangement links TRBV7-6 to TRBJ1-2, with 10 nucleotides matching TRBD1. There are 16 residues in the CDR3. Looked up from germline, CDR1 is SGHVS and CDR2 is FNYEAQ. V dropped 5 bases and J dropped 3; count of bases not matched to a gene: 9. The DNA for the CDR3 is TGTGCCAGCAGCCGAATGGACAGGGGGGGAGACTATGGCTACACCTTC. Amino acids: CASSRMDRGGDYGYTF.

This chain connects TRBV12-3 or TRBV12-4 to TRBJ2-2; D not resolved. V lost 7 bases to trimming and J lost 3 bases, with 12 bases between them. The CDR3 extends over 14 amino acids. The CDR3 protein is CASINQDHTGELFF. The CDR3, as DNA: TGTGCCAGCATTAATCAGGACCACACCGGGGAGCTGTTTTTT.

The V gene is TRBV20-1, the J gene TRBJ2-5, with D uncertain. The CDR3 is 15 residues long. Trimming took off 3 bases at V and 4 bases at J, with 18 bases between the two ends. From germline, CDR1 is DFQATT and CDR2 SNEGSKA (reference sequence). CDR3 nucleotides: TGCAGTGCTAGGGGAAGACTGGCGGATCTAGAGACCCAGTACTTC. It codes for CSARGRLADLETQYF.

This clonotype occurred a few times. CDR3 DNA: TGCAGTGCTGGGGTAGTGTTGGGGGGTGGTTACACCTTC. It is translated as CSAGVVLGGGYTF. The rearrangement joins TRBV20-1 to TRBJ1-2; D may be TRBD1 (5 bases). V lost 5 bases and J lost 11, with 21 bases in between. The CDR3 is 13 amino acids. Looked up from germline, CDR1 is DFQATT and CDR2 is SNEGSKA (reference sequence).

Comment on this clonotype: Germline is not matched at one junction end, which may reflect a read error. V gene TRBV12-5 combines with J gene TRBJ2-7; D gene ambiguous. CDR1 is LGHNT and CDR2 is FRNRAP in the germline V gene. The CDR3 extends over 13 amino acids. The CDR3 spells CASGLGETYDQYF. DNA for the CDR3: TGTGCTAGTGGCCTCGGCGAGACCTACGATCAGTACTTC.

This clonotype has more than one count but fewer than ten. This chain uses TRBV20-1 with TRBJ2-7; D remains unclear. The V end was cut by 7 bases, the J end by 2 bases, with 18 bases between. Germline V gives CDR1 DFQATT, CDR2 SNEGSKA (reference sequence). CDR3 length: 14 residues. The CDR3 loop is CSVPRPGRTYEQYF. As DNA, the CDR3 is TGCAGTGTCCCACGTCCGGGCAGAACCTACGAGCAGTACTTC.

The V call is TRBV24-1, the J call TRBJ2-7; the match to TRBD2 covers 7 bases. The ends lost 5 bases at V and 2 bases at J; junction bases unmatched: 11. Germline V gene lookup returns CDR1 KGHDR and CDR2 SFDVKD. The CDR3 runs 16 residues. The DNA for the CDR3 is TGTGCCACCAGTGCACATGGGGGGGACGGGACCTACGAGCAGTACTTC. As protein: CATSAHGGDGTYEQYF.

The chain has TRBV6-5 and TRBJ2-3; TRBD2 might be the D (6 bases). V was pared by 2 bases and J by 0 bases, with 15 bases between. There are 17 residues in the CDR3. Per germline, CDR1 MNHEY and CDR2 SVGAGI. CDR3 sequence (DNA): TGTGCCAGCAGTTACCTATTAGCGCGGGGAAGCACAGATACGCAGTATTTT. Protein sequence: CASSYLLARGSTDTQYF.

DNA of the CDR3: TGTGCCAGCAGCTTGGACAGGGTCGATGGCTACACCTTC. Translated: CASSLDRVDGYTF. The chain couples TRBV7-9 to TRBJ1-2, with TRBD1 matching over 8 bases. The trim removed 3 bases at V and 6 bases at J, leaving 3 bases unmatched. Germline V gene data show CDR1 as SEHNR and CDR2 as FQNEAQ (reference sequence). There are 13 residues in the CDR3.

The chain is built from TRBV27 and TRBJ2-4; 8 positions match TRBD1. The J segment lost 0 bases and the V segment lost 5 bases, leaving 3 bases of the junction unmatched. In germline, CDR1 is MNHEY, CDR2 SMNVEV (reference sequence). CDR3 length: 15 residues. CDR3 amino acids: CASSKQGVAKNIQYF. The CDR3 DNA reads as TGTGCCAGCAGTAAACAGGGGGTAGCCAAAAACATTCAGTACTTC.

The chain employs TRBV19 and TRBJ1-5; the D gene is possibly TRBD1 (5 bases). V lost 5 bases to trimming and J lost 5 bases, with 22 bases between them. This CDR3 region has 17 residues. The V gene's germline CDR1 is LNHDA and CDR2 SQIVND (reference sequence). The CDR3 region is CASSPRGATSPDQPQHF. CDR3 nucleotides: TGTGCCAGTAGTCCCCGCGGGGCGACAAGCCCGGATCAGCCCCAGCATTTT.